The 23 T cell receptor beta chains listed next were all sequenced from one sample in a study of technical replicates of blood from four donors. Produced via immunoSEQ multiplex PCR; TCRdb's table is partial and in-frame only. The data show 40,000 to 60,000 clones, more than 85% seen once. Sequencing was performed on PBMCs. The receptor source for this set is a human donor in good health. Some clones in this sample may be carry-over from other donors' samples.

The chain carries TRBV30 and TRBJ2-2; 7 bases are shared with TRBD1. Germline V gene lookup returns CDR1 GTSNPN and CDR2 SVGIG (reference sequence). CDR3 length: 14 amino acids. V lost 0 bases to trimming and J lost 6 bases; unmatched junction nucleotides: 4. The CDR3 sequence is CAWSVPQGAGELFF. The CDR3 nucleotides are TGTGCCTGGAGTGTACCCCAGGGGGCCGGGGAGCTGTTTTTT.

The genes are TRBV7-9 and TRBJ1-2, with D uncertain. Germline lookup yields CDR1 SEHNR and CDR2 FQNEAQ (reference sequence). The CDR3 totals 11 residues. V was clipped by 10 bases and J by 2 bases, with 8 bases between them. CDR3 sequence reads: CATNTNYGYTF. DNA of the CDR3: TGTGCCACCAACACGAACTATGGCTACACCTTC.

The chain carries TRBV9 and TRBJ2-3; D gene uncertain. The V gene lost 2 bases and the J gene lost 0 bases, with 7 bases spanning the gap. This CDR3 has 14 residues. Germline-derived CDR1 and CDR2 are SGDLS and YYNGEE. The CDR3 DNA reads as TGTGCCAGCAGCGTCGCCGGTAGCACAGATACGCAGTATTTT. It is translated as CASSVAGSTDTQYF.

This sequence joins TRBV7-9 and TRBJ2-6, with D perhaps matching TRBD2 (5 bases). Germline CDR1 and CDR2: SEHNR and FQNEAQ (reference sequence). V lost 6 bases and J lost 3, with 15 bases in between. The CDR3 is 16 amino acids. This CDR3 is CASSPQWAGGANVLTF. Written as DNA, the CDR3 is TGTGCCAGCAGTCCTCAGTGGGCGGGTGGGGCCAACGTCCTGACTTTC. The complete variable domain, with remaining parts taken from reference TRBV7-9 and TRBJ2-6, reads DTGVSQNPRHKITKRGQNVTFRCDPISEHNRLYWYRQTLGQGPEFLTYFQNEAQLEKSRLLSDRFSAERPKGSFSTLEIQRTEQGDSAMYLCASSPQWAGGANVLTFGAGSRLTVL.

This clone was seen just once. The chain links TRBV6-5 to TRBJ2-7; 7 bases map to TRBD2. The CDR3 length is 16 residues. The V and J ends lost 0 bases and 2 bases, in that order; junction bases with no gene match: 7. Looked up from germline, CDR1 is MNHEY and CDR2 is SVGAGI. DNA for the CDR3: TGTGCCAGCAGTTACTCATCCGGGGGGACCGCCTACGAGCAGTACTTC. Protein sequence: CASSYSSGGTAYEQYF.

The V and J genes are TRBV28 and TRBJ1-1; D ambiguous. This CDR3 has 15 amino acids. From germline, CDR1 is MDHEN and CDR2 SYDVKM. Trimming removed 6 bases at V and 1 base at J, with 15 bases between. The CDR3 here is CASSLLGGRNTEAFF. The CDR3 coding sequence is TGTGCCAGCAGCCTACTTGGAGGGCGGAACACTGAAGCTTTCTTT. The variable domain in full, with the rest retrieved from reference TRBV28 and TRBJ1-1, is DVKVTQSSRYLVKRTGEKVFLECVQDMDHENMFWYRQDPGLGLRLIYFSYDVKMKEKGDIPEGYSVSREKKERFSLILESASTNQTSMYLCASSLLGGRNTEAFFGQGTRLTVV.

This chain connects TRBV5-5 to TRBJ1-2, with D tentatively TRBD1 (5 bases). The germline V gene has CDR1 SGHKS and CDR2 YYEKEE (reference sequence). The V and J ends lost 7 bases and 4 bases respectively, with 20 bases between them. The CDR3 loop spans 15 amino acids. CDR3: CASLKGSVGTYGYTF. In DNA, the CDR3 is TGTGCCAGCCTTAAGGGGTCGGTGGGTACCTATGGCTACACCTTC.

This sequence joins TRBV18 and TRBJ2-7, with 13 bases lining up with TRBD2. Trimming at V came to 6 bases and at J to 7 bases, leaving 6 bases not matched to a gene. The CDR3 sequence is 14 residues long. Germline CDR1 KGHSH, CDR2 LQKENI. The CDR3, as DNA: TGTGCCAGCTCCCCCGGGACTAGCGGGGATGAGCAGTACTTC. It encodes CASSPGTSGDEQYF.

The J gene is TRBJ2-2, the V gene TRBV10-3; 13 nucleotides line up with TRBD2. The length of the CDR3 is 17 residues. Germline V gene sequence: CDR1 ENHRY, CDR2 SYGVKD. V was clipped by 6 bases and J by 1 base; unmatched bases: 5. The CDR3 loop reads CAIRATSGGQNTGELFF. The CDR3 coding sequence is TGTGCCATCAGGGCGACTAGCGGGGGGCAGAACACCGGGGAGCTGTTTTTT.

The genes are TRBV6-6 and TRBJ1-3, with 7 bases matching TRBD1. The germline CDR1 and CDR2 sequences are MNHNY and SVGAGI (reference sequence). This CDR3 has 14 amino acids. After removal of 7 bases from V and 3 bases from J, the junction contained 6 bases not matched to a gene. The CDR3 coding sequence is TGTGCCAGCATCCAGGGGACAGTTGGAAACACCATATATTTT. Protein: CASIQGTVGNTIYF.

The chain employs TRBV7-3 and TRBJ1-2; no definite D call. Deletions cut 2 bases from V and 4 bases from J, with 14 bases between. The germline V gene has CDR1 SGHTA and CDR2 FQGTGA. The CDR3 sequence is 15 residues long. CDR3: CASSLSGGKGYGYTF. The CDR3 DNA reads as TGTGCCAGCAGCTTATCGGGAGGGAAGGGCTATGGCTACACCTTC.

The chain joins TRBV18 to TRBJ2-4; 7 nucleotides line up with TRBD2. With 3 bases clipped from V and 0 bases from J, the junction kept 11 bases outside the gene matches. CDR3 length: 18 amino acids. Germline values: CDR1 KGHSH, CDR2 LQKENI. CDR3: CASSPLEAGDLAKNIQYF. In DNA, the CDR3 is TGTGCCAGCTCACCCCTTGAGGCGGGGGACCTAGCCAAAAACATTCAGTACTTC.

The chain employs TRBV7-2 and TRBJ2-1, with TRBD1 matching over 9 bases. The germline V gene has CDR1 SGHTA and CDR2 FQGNSA. The CDR3 covers 15 residues. V was clipped by 5 bases and J by 4 bases; unmatched bases: 6. The CDR3 nucleotides read TGTGCCAGCAGCATCGGGACAGGGCCTTACAATGAGCAGTTCTTC. Its protein is CASSIGTGPYNEQFF.

V is TRBV7-9 and J is TRBJ2-7, with 7 bases lining up with TRBD2. This CDR3 has 14 residues. V lost 4 bases to trimming and J lost 1 base; unmatched junction nucleotides: 4. CDR1 SEHNR and CDR2 FQNEAQ come from the germline V gene (reference sequence). This CDR3 reads CASSWGGISYEQYF. The CDR3 region has the DNA TGTGCCAGCAGCTGGGGGGGGATTTCCTACGAGCAGTACTTC. The full variable domain, rest sourced from reference TRBV7-9 and TRBJ2-7, is DTGVSQNPRHKITKRGQNVTFRCDPISEHNRLYWYRQTLGQGPEFLTYFQNEAQLEKSRLLSDRFSAERPKGSFSTLEIQRTEQGDSAMYLCASSWGGISYEQYFGPGTRLTVT.

The chain has TRBV19 and TRBJ2-7; 9 bases map to TRBD2. The CDR3 is made up of 15 amino acids. V shed 9 bases, J shed 7 bases, and the junction held 16 bases outside the gene matches. Germline loops: CDR1 LNHDA, CDR2 SQIVND (reference sequence). CDR3 residues: CASSGASGKTGEQYF. Written as DNA, the CDR3 is TGTGCCAGCTCTGGGGCTAGCGGGAAAACGGGGGAGCAGTACTTC.

This clone was found a few times. CDR3 DNA sequence: TGTGCCAGCAGATCAGACAGCAACACTGAAGCTTTCTTT. It codes for CASRSDSNTEAFF. This chain joins TRBV2 and TRBJ1-1; D perhaps matches TRBD1 (5 bases). The CDR3 extends over 13 amino acids. Germline-derived CDR1 and CDR2 are SNHLY and FYNNEI. V was clipped by 6 bases and J by 2 bases, with 10 bases between them.

The rearrangement joins TRBV7-2 to TRBJ2-3, with no clear D. Germline assignment: CDR1 SGHTA and CDR2 FQGNSA. This CDR3 has 13 amino acids. Trimming removed 3 bases at V and 5 bases at J, with 9 bases between. The CDR3 region has the DNA TGTGCCAGCAGCTTCGCCACTCTAGATACGCAGTATTTT. It encodes CASSFATLDTQYF.

The chain couples TRBV6-5 to TRBJ2-1, with 8 bases that match TRBD1. CDR1 is MNHEY and CDR2 is SVGAGI in the germline V gene. J lost 2 bases, V lost 6 bases, and 6 bases had no gene match. The CDR3 sequence is 15 residues long. CDR3: CASRLQGGPYNEQFF. The DNA for the CDR3 is TGTGCCAGCAGGTTACAGGGGGGTCCCTACAATGAGCAGTTCTTC.

The rearrangement links TRBV4-2 to TRBJ2-7; 7 positions match TRBD2. CDR1 is LGHNA and CDR2 is YNFKEQ in the germline V gene. The V segment lost 4 bases and the J segment 6 bases; nucleotides outside the gene matches: 12. The CDR3 consists of 15 residues. CDR3 residues: CASSLRLASYSEQYF. For the CDR3, the DNA is TGTGCCAGCAGCCTACGACTAGCTTCCTATTCCGAGCAGTACTTC.

The V gene is TRBV27, the J gene TRBJ2-7; 9 bases agree with TRBD2. Germline V lookup: CDR1 MNHEY, CDR2 SMNVEV (reference sequence). The CDR3 contains 14 residues. The J segment lost 1 base and the V segment lost 6 bases, leaving 4 bases of the junction unmatched. CDR3 bases: TGTGCCAGCAGGCCTAGCGGGACTTCCTACGAGCAGTACTTC. It is translated as CASRPSGTSYEQYF.

V and J are TRBV6-6 and TRBJ1-2, with no clear D. Germline V gives CDR1 MNHNY, CDR2 SVGAGI (reference sequence). V lost 0 bases and J 2 bases, leaving 7 bases between the germline ends. The length of the CDR3 is 14 residues. The CDR3 nucleotides are TGTGCCAGCAGTTACTCCACAGCAAACTATGGCTACACCTTC. Translated, it gives CASSYSTANYGYTF.

The chain combines TRBV7-6 with TRBJ2-5, with 8 bases matching TRBD2. Germline CDR1 SGHVS, CDR2 FNYEAQ. The CDR3 extends over 16 amino acids. V lost 5 bases and J lost 5; bases outside the gene matches: 13. DNA of the CDR3: TGTGCCAGCAGCCCCCGTGGTAGCGGGATGGGCGAGACCCAGTACTTC. It yields the protein CASSPRGSGMGETQYF. Drawing the rest from reference TRBV7-6 and TRBJ2-5, the complete variable domain is GAGVSQSPRYKVTKRGQDVALRCDPISGHVSLYWYRQALGQGPEFLTYFNYEAQQDKSGLPNDRFSAERPEGSISTLTIQRTEQRDSAMYRCASSPRGSGMGETQYFGPGTRLLVL.

This sequence joins TRBV30 and TRBJ2-3, with D possibly matching TRBD2 (6 bases). V was trimmed by 7 bases and J by 6 bases, leaving 8 bases between them. The CDR3 runs to 10 residues. CDR1 is GTSNPN, CDR2 SVGIG, per germline (reference sequence). The CDR3 region has the DNA TGTGCCTTGGGACTCGATACGCAGTATTTT. It specifies CALGLDTQYF.